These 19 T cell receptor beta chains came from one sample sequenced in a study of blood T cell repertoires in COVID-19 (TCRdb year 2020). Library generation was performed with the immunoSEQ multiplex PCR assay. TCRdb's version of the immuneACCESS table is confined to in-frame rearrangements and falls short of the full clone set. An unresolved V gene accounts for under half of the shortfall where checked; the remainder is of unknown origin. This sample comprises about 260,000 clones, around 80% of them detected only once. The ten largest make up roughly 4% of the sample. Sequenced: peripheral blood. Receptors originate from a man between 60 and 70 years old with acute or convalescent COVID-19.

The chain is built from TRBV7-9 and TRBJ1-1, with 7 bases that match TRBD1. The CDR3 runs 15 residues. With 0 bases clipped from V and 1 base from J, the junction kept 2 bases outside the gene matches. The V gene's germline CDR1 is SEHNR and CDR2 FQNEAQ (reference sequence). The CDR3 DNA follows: TGTGCCAGCAGCTTAGCAGGGGGCCGGAACACTGAAGCTTTCTTT. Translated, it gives CASSLAGGRNTEAFF.

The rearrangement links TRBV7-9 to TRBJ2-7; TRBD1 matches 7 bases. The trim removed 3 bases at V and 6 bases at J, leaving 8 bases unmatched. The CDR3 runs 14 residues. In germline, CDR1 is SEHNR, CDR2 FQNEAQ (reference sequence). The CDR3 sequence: CASSFYRGDGEQYF. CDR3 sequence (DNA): TGTGCCAGCAGCTTTTACAGGGGAGATGGCGAGCAGTACTTC.

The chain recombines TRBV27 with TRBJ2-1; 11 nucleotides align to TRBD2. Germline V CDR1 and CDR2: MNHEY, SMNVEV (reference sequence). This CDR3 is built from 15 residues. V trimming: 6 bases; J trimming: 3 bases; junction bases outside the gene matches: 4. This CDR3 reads CASRGGLADYNEQFF. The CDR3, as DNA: TGTGCCAGCAGGGGGGGACTAGCGGACTACAATGAGCAGTTCTTC.

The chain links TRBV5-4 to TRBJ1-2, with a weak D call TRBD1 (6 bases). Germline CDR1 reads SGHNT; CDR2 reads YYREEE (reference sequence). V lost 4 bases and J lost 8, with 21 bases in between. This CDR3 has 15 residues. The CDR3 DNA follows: TGTGCCAGCAGCACCCGGGACATCAGCGTCGTAGGCTACACCTTC. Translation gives CASSTRDISVVGYTF.

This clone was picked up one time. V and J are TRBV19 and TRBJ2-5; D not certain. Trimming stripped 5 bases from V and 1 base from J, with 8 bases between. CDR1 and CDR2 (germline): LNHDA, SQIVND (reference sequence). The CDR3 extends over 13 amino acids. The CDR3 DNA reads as TGTGCCAGTAGTCAGAACATCCAAGAGACCCAGTACTTC. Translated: CASSQNIQETQYF.

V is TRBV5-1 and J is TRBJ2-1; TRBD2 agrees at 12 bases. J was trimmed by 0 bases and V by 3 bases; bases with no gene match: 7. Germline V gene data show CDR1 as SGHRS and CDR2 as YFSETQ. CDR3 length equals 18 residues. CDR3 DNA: TGCGCCAGCAGCTCTGGACTAGCGGGGCCGAGCTCCTACAATGAGCAGTTCTTC. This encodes CASSSGLAGPSSYNEQFF.

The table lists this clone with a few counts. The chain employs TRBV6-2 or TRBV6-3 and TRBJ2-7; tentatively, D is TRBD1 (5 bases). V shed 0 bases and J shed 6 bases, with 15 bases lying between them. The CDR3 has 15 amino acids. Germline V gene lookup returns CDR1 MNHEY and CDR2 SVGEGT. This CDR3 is CASSYSAGLISEQYF. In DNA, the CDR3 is TGTGCCAGCAGTTACTCGGCAGGGTTAATCTCCGAGCAGTACTTC.

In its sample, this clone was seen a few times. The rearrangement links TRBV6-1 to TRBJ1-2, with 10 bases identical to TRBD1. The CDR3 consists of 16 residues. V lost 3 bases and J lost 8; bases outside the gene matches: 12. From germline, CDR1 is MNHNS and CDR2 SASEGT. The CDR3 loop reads CASSEVPGQGLGGYTF. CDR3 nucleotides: TGTGCCAGCAGTGAGGTTCCGGGACAGGGGTTAGGGGGCTACACCTTC.

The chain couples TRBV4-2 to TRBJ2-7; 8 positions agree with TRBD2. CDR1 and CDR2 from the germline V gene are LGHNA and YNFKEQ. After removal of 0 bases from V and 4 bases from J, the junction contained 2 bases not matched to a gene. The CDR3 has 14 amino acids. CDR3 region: CASSQETSGYEQYF. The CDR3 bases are TGTGCCAGCAGCCAAGAAACTAGCGGATACGAGCAGTACTTC.

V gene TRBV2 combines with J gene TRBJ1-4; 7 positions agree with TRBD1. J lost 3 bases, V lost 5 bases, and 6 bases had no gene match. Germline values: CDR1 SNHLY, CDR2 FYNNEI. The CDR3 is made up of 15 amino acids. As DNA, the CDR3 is TGTGCCAGCAGTTCCGCAGGGACAGCTAATGAAAAACTGTTTTTT. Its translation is CASSSAGTANEKLFF. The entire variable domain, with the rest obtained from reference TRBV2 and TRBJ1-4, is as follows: EPEVTQTPSHQVTQMGQEVILRCVPISNHLYFYWYRQILGQKVEFLVSFYNNEISEKSEIFDDQFSVERPDGSNFTLKIRSTKLEDSAMYFCASSSAGTANEKLFFGSGTQLSVL.

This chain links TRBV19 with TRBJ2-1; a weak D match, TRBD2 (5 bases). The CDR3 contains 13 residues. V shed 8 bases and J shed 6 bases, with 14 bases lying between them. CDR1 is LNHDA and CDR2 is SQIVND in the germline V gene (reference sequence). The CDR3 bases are TGTGCCAGTCTAGCAATCCCGTTCAATGAGCAGTTCTTC. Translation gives CASLAIPFNEQFF.

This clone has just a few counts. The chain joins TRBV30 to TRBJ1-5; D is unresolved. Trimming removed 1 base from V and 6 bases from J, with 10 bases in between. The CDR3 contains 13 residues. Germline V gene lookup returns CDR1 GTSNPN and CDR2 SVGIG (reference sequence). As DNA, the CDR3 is TGTGCCTGGAGTGAGAGTTTTGGTCAGCCCCAGCATTTT. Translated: CAWSESFGQPQHF. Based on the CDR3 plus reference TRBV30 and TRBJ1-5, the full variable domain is SQTIHQWPATLVQPVGSPLSLECTVEGTSNPNLYWYRQAAGRGLQLLFYSVGIGQISSEVPQNLSASRPQDRQFILSSKKLLLSDSGFYLCAWSESFGQPQHFGDGTRLSIL.

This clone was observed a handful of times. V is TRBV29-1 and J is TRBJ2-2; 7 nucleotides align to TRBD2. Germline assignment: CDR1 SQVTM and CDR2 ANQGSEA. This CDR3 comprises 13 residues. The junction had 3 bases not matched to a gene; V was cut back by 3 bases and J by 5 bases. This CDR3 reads CSVDLSGTGELFF. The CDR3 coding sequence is TGCAGCGTTGACCTTAGCGGGACCGGGGAGCTGTTTTTT.

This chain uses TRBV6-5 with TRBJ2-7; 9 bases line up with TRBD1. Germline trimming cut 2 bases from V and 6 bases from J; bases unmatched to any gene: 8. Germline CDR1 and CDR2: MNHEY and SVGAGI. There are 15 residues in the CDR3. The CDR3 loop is CASSYPGQGGFEQYF. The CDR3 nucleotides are TGTGCCAGCAGTTACCCGGGACAGGGAGGCTTCGAGCAGTACTTC.

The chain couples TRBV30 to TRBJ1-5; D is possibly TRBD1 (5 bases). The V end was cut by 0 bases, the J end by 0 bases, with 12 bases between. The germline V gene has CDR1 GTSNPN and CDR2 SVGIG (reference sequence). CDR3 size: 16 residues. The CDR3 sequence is CAWSVGADFSNQPQHF. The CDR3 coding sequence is TGTGCCTGGAGTGTTGGGGCCGATTTTAGCAATCAGCCCCAGCATTTT.

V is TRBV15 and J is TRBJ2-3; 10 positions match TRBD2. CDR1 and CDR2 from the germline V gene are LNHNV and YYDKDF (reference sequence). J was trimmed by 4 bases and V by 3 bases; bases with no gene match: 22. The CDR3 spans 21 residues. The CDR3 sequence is CATSSPLIRLAGFFNADTQYF. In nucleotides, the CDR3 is TGTGCCACCAGCAGCCCACTGATTCGACTAGCGGGCTTCTTTAACGCAGATACGCAGTATTTT.

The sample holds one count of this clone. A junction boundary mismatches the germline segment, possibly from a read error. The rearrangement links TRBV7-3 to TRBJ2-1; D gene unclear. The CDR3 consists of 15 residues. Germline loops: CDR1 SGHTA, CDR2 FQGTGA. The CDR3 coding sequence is TGTGCCAGCAGCTTCCAGCGAAGCTCCCACAATGAGCAGTTCTTC. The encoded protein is CASSFQRSSHNEQFF. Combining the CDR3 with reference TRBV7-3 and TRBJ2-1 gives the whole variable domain GAGVSQTPSNKVTEKGKYVELRCDPISGHTALYWYRQSLGQGPEFLIYFQGTGAADDSGLPNDRFFAVRPEGSVSTLKIQRTERGDSAVYLCASSFQRSSHNEQFFGPGTRLTVL.

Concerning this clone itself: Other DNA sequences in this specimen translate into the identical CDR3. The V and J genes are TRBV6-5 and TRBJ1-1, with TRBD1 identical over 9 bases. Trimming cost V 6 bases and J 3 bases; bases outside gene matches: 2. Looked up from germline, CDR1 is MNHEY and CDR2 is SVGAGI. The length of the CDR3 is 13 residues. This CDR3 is CASRGQGDTEAFF. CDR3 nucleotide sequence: TGTGCCAGCAGGGGACAGGGTGACACTGAAGCTTTCTTT.

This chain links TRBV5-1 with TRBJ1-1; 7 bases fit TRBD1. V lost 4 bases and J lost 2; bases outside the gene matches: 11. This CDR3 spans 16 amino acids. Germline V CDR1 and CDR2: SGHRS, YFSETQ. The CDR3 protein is CASSTRTTGPNTEAFF. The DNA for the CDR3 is TGCGCCAGCAGCACCCGTACGACAGGGCCCAACACTGAAGCTTTCTTT.